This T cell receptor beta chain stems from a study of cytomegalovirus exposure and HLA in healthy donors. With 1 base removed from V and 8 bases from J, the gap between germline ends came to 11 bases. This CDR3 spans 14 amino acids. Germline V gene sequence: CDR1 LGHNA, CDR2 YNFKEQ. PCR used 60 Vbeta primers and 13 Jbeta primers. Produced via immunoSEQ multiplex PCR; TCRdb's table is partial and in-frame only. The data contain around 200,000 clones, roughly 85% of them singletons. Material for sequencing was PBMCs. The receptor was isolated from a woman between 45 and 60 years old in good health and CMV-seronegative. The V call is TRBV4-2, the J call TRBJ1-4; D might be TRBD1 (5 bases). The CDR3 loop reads CASSQAPRGEKLFF. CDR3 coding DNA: TGTGCCAGCAGCCAAGCCCCTCGGGGGGAAAAACTGTTTTTT.